The 2 T cell receptor beta chains presented below share a single source sample, sequenced in a study of T-cell reconstitution after alpha-beta-depleted transplantation in children. Molecular barcoding with unique molecular identifiers was used for the TCRbeta library. TCRdb called the PCR reads again in MiXCR, with one record for every CDR3 protein. This table has about 420,000 distinct CDR3 sequences, roughly a tenth appearing once. The sequenced sample was PBMCs from the stem cell graft donor, obtained from the stem cell graft. These receptors were collected from a human donor who donated a stem cell graft to a child with acute myeloid leukemia.

The chain employs TRBV20-1 and TRBJ2-5; 8 nucleotides line up with TRBD2. V trimming: 5 bases; J trimming: 3 bases; junction bases outside the gene matches: 8. The CDR3 is 14 amino acids. Germline V CDR1 and CDR2: DFQATT, SNEGSKA (reference sequence). The CDR3 sequence: CSAPGVAGKETQYF. The CDR3 coding sequence is TGCAGTGCTCCCGGGGTAGCGGGGAAAGAGACCCAGTACTTC.

This chain connects TRBV4-1 to TRBJ2-5; either TRBD1 or TRBD2 may fit D (5 bases each). Germline V gene sequence: CDR1 MGHRA, CDR2 YSYEKL. V dropped 0 bases and J dropped 3 bases, with 11 bases sitting between them. The CDR3 totals 15 residues. The CDR3: CASSQDPGREETQYF. The DNA of the CDR3 is TGCGCCAGCAGCCAAGATCCGGGACGGGAAGAGACCCAGTACTTC.